Listed here is a single TCR beta chain. Its target is not known. These data belong to a study of STAT5B mutations in CD4+ large granular lymphocyte leukemia. V was trimmed by 2 bases and J by 1 base, leaving 8 bases between them. There are 15 residues in the CDR3. The germline V gene encodes CDR1 WSHSY and CDR2 SAAADI. TCRdb's copy holds only in-frame clones and misses some; the assay was immunoSEQ multiplex PCR. The table includes some 30,000 clones, 68% detected once. Regarding the study as a whole: Compared with healthy controls (2/35), patient top clones favored TRBV06 (8/27).

Sequenced sample: CD4+ T cells from blood buffy coats. The V and J genes are TRBV10-2 and TRBJ2-2; D is ambiguous. This receptor was identified in a human donor in good health. CDR3 protein: CASSEKAGNTGELFF. In nucleotides, the CDR3 is TGCGCCAGCAGTGAGAAGGCAGGGAACACCGGGGAGCTGTTTTTT.